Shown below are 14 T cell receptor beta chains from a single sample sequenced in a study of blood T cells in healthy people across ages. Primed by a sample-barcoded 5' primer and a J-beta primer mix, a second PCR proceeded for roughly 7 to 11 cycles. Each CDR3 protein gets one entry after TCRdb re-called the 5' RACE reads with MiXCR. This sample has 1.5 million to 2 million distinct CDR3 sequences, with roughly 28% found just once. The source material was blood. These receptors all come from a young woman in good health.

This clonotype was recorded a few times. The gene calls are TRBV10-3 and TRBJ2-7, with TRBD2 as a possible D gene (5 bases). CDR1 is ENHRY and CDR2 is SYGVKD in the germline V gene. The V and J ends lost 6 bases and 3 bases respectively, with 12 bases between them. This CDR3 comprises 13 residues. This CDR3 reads CAIRAEADYEQYF. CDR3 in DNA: TGTGCCATCAGGGCTGAAGCGGACTACGAGCAGTACTTC.

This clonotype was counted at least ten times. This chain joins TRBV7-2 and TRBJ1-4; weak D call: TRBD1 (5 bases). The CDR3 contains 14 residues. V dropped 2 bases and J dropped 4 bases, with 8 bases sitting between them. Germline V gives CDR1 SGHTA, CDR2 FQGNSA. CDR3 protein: CASSLTGLNEKLFF. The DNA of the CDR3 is TGTGCCAGCAGCTTAACGGGGCTTAATGAAAAACTGTTTTTT.

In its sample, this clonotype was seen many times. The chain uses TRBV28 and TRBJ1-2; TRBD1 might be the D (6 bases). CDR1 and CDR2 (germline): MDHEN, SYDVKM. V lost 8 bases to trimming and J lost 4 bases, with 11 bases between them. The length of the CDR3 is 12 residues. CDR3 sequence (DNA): TGTGCCAGCCGCGGACAGATCTATGGCTACACCTTC. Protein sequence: CASRGQIYGYTF.

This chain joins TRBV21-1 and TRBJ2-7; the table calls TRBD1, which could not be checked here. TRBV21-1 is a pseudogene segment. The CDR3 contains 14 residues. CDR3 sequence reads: CASSKGGQGYEQYF. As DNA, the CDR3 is TGTGCCAGCAGCAAAGGGGGACAGGGCTACGAGCAGTACTTC.

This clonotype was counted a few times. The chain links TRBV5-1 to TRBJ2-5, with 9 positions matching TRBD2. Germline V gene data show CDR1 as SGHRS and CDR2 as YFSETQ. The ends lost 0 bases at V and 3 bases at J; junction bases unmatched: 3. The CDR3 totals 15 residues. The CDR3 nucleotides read TGCGCCAGCAGCTTGGATGGGACTAGCAAAGAGACCCAGTACTTC. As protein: CASSLDGTSKETQYF. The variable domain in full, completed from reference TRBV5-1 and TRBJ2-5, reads KAGVTQTPRYLIKTRGQQVTLSCSPISGHRSVSWYQQTPGQGLQFLFEYFSETQRNKGNFPGRFSGRQFSNSRSEMNVSTLELGDSALYLCASSLDGTSKETQYFGPGTRLLVL.

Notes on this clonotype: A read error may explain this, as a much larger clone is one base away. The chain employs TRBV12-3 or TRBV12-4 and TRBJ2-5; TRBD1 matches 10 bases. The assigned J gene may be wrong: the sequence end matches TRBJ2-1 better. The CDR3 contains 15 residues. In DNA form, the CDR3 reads TGTGCCAGCAGACGTGGACAGGGGGGTAAAGAGACCCAGTTCTTC. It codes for CASRRGQGGKETQFF.

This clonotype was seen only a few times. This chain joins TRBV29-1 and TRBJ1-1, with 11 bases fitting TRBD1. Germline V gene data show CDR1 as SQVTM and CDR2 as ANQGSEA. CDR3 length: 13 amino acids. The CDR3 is CSVWDRGGTEAFF. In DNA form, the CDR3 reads TGCAGTGTTTGGGACAGGGGGGGGACTGAAGCTTTCTTT.

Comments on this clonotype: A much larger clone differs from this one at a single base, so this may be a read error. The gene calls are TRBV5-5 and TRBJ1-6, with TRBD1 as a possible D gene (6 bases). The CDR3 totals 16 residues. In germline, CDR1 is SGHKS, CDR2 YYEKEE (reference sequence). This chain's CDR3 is CASSFQGSSYNPPLHF. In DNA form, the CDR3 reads TGTGCCAGCAGCTTCCAGGGGAGCTCCTATAATCCACCCCTCCACTTT. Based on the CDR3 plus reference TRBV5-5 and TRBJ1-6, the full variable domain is DAGVTQSPTHLIKTRGQQVTLRCSPISGHKSVSWYQQVLGQGPQFIFQYYEKEERGRGNFPDRFSARQFPNYSSELNVNALLLGDSALYLCASSFQGSSYNPPLHFGNGTRLTVT.

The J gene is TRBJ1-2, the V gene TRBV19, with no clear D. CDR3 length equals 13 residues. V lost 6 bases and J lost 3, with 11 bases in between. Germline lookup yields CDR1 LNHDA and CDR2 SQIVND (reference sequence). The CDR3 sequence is CASSRPEHYGYTF. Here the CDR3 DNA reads TGTGCCAGTAGCCGCCCCGAGCACTATGGCTACACCTTC.

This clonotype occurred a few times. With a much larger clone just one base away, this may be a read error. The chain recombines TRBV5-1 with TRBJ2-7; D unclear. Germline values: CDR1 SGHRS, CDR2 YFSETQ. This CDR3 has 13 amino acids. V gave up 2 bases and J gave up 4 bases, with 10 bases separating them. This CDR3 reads CASSFGQCYEQYF. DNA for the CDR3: TGCGCCAGCAGCTTCGGGCAGTGTTACGAGCAGTACTTC.

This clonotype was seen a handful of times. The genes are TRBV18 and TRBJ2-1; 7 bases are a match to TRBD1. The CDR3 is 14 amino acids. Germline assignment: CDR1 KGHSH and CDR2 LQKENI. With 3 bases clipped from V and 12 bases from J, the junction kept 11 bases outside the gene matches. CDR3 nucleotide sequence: TGTGCCAGCTCACCTACGACAGGGTATGGCGCGCAGTTCTTC. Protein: CASSPTTGYGAQFF.

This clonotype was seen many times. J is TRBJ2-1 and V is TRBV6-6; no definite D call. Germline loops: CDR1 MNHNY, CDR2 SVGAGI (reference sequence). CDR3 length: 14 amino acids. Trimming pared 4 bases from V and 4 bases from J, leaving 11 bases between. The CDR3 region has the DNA TGTGCCAGCAGTTCTCCCGGAACATACAATGAGCAGTTCTTC. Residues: CASSSPGTYNEQFF.

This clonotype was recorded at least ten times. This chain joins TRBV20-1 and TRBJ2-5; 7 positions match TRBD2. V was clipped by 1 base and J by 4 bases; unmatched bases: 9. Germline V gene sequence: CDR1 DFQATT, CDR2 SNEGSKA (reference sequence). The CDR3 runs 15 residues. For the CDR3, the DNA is TGCAGTGCTAGAGGCCCCCCGGGGGGTGGAGAGACCCAGTACTTC. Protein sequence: CSARGPPGGGETQYF.

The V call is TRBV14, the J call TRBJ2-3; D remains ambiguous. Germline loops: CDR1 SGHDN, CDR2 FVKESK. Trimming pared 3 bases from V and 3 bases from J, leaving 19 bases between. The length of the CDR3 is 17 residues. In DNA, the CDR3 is TGTGCCAGCAGCCAGTTCGTGGGCCAAACTCGGACAGATACGCAGTATTTT. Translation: CASSQFVGQTRTDTQYF.